Listed here are 26 T cell receptor beta chains from one sample, sequenced in a study of T cell responses to AZD1222 COVID-19 vaccine (dated by TCRdb to about 2021). The time point label here, explained by the study, means: baseline before first vaccination. Libraries came from the immunoSEQ multiplex PCR assay. Held by TCRdb, this immuneACCESS table contains in-frame sequences only and omits some clones. Under half of the omission traces to an unresolved V gene where checked; the cause of the rest is unknown. The sample table records some 54,000 clones; around nine tenths of these occur just once. The ten most abundant clones make up 3% to 4.5% of the sample. This material consisted of peripheral blood, taken on day 0 of AZD1222 vaccination. Receptors were obtained from an adult in good health.

The gene calls are TRBV10-2 and TRBJ2-7; 9 nucleotides match TRBD1. V gave up 2 bases and J gave up 0 bases; unmatched junction bases: 5. The CDR3 consists of 16 residues. Germline values: CDR1 WSHSY, CDR2 SAAADI. The CDR3 region has the DNA TGCGCCAGCAGTGAGCCCGGACAGGGGACCTCCTACGAGCAGTACTTC. Translating gives CASSEPGQGTSYEQYF.

The chain links TRBV6-5 to TRBJ2-7, with TRBD2 as a possible D gene (6 bases). CDR3 size: 15 residues. CDR1 is MNHEY and CDR2 is SVGAGI in the germline V gene. V lost 5 bases and J 2 bases, leaving 16 bases between the germline ends. The CDR3 coding sequence is TGTGCCAGCAGTCCCTCGTTAGCGGAGACCTACGAGCAGTACTTC. Translation gives CASSPSLAETYEQYF.

The chain couples TRBV19 to TRBJ2-3; the match to TRBD2 covers 11 bases. The CDR3 extends over 15 amino acids. CDR1 and CDR2 (germline): LNHDA, SQIVND (reference sequence). Unmatched junction bases numbered 7, after V lost 1 base and J lost 10 bases. The CDR3 DNA reads TGTGCCAGTAGTATAGCACTAGCGGGGGCCCGGGCGCAGTATTTT. Its translation: CASSIALAGARAQYF.

The chain combines TRBV10-3 with TRBJ1-3, with D unclear. This CDR3 spans 11 amino acids. V lost 2 bases and J lost 4, with 0 bases in between. In germline, CDR1 is ENHRY, CDR2 SYGVKD. The CDR3 region has the DNA TGTGCCATCAGTGAGGGAAACACCATATATTTT. Translating it yields CAISEGNTIYF.

The chain couples TRBV25-1 to TRBJ1-1, with a tentative D call TRBD1 (5 bases). The CDR3 has 14 amino acids. Trimming pared 5 bases from V and 6 bases from J, leaving 16 bases between. Germline V gives CDR1 MGHDK, CDR2 SYGVNS. CDR3 region: CASSPLGLGAEAFF. The DNA of the CDR3 is TGTGCCAGCAGTCCCCTGGGGTTGGGGGCTGAAGCTTTCTTT.

This sequence joins TRBV19 and TRBJ1-2; D unclear. CDR1 is LNHDA, CDR2 SQIVND, per germline (reference sequence). This CDR3 region has 14 residues. Trimming shortened V by 1 base and J by 3 bases, and 9 bases separated the two germline ends. The CDR3 nucleotides are TGTGCCAGTAGTATAGGGAGTGTCGACTATGGCTACACCTTC. It translates to CASSIGSVDYGYTF.

The chain employs TRBV7-9 and TRBJ2-7; D unresolved. Trimming removed 6 bases at V and 5 bases at J, with 11 bases between. Per germline, CDR1 SEHNR and CDR2 FQNEAQ (reference sequence). This CDR3 region has 12 residues. The CDR3 DNA reads as TGTGCCAGCAGTTTCCCTACAAACGAGCAGTACTTC. It yields the protein CASSFPTNEQYF.

The chain combines TRBV4-3 with TRBJ2-2; 15 bases align to TRBD2. Germline CDR1 LGHNA, CDR2 YSLEER. V lost 0 bases, J lost 0 bases, and 11 bases stayed unmatched. This CDR3 region has 22 residues. This chain's CDR3 is CASSQDGMSRTSGGANTGELFF. The CDR3 nucleotides read TGCGCCAGCAGCCAAGATGGGATGTCGCGGACTAGCGGGGGGGCGAACACCGGGGAGCTGTTTTTT.

The chain joins TRBV18 to TRBJ1-1; no clear D gene. The CDR3 length is 13 residues. Germline V gives CDR1 KGHSH, CDR2 LQKENI. V was shortened by 3 bases and J by 2 bases, with 7 bases between the two germline ends. The CDR3 DNA sequence: TGTGCCAGCTCACCGGAAGCTAACACTGAAGCTTTCTTT. This encodes CASSPEANTEAFF.

This clone was counted only a few times. The chain joins TRBV6-2 or TRBV6-3 to TRBJ1-4; 10 positions match TRBD1. With V trimmed by 6 bases and J by 8 bases, 6 bases remained unmatched. CDR1 MNHEY and CDR2 SVGEGT come from the germline V gene. CDR3 size: 14 residues. CDR3 nucleotides: TGTGCCAGCAGCTCGGGACAGGGGAGAGAAAAACTGTTTTTT. Encoded protein: CASSSGQGREKLFF.

Concerning this clone itself: The DNA is left out, because the CDR3 cannot be placed on it with certainty; the CDR3 is given as TCRdb lists it. The chain uses TRBV27 and TRBJ2-7. The CDR3 totals 13 residues, both ends included. From germline, CDR1 is MNHEY and CDR2 SMNVEV (reference sequence). The chain's CDR3 is CASSSSGAGEQYF.

The chain is built from TRBV5-5 and TRBJ1-4, with D uncertain. The CDR3 runs 16 residues. Trimming cost V 0 bases and J 3 bases, with 12 bases left between them. Germline V gives CDR1 SGHKS, CDR2 YYEKEE (reference sequence). The CDR3 DNA follows: TGTGCCAGCAGCTTGGTATCCTGGGCCTCTAATGAAAAACTGTTTTTT. Its translation is CASSLVSWASNEKLFF.

The chain combines TRBV6-5 with TRBJ1-2; 9 bases align to TRBD1. The CDR3 contains 13 residues. The V gene's germline CDR1 is MNHEY and CDR2 SVGAGI. V trimming: 6 bases; J trimming: 6 bases; junction bases outside the gene matches: 5. The CDR3 loop reads CASRPRDRDGYTF. CDR3 sequence (DNA): TGTGCCAGCAGACCCCGGGACAGGGATGGCTACACCTTC.

The chain combines TRBV11-1 with TRBJ2-6, with no clear D. The germline CDR1 and CDR2 sequences are SGHAT and FQDESV (reference sequence). Trimming removed 7 bases at V and 0 bases at J, with 7 bases between. The CDR3 consists of 14 residues. CDR3 amino acids: CASTPDSGANVLTF. CDR3 sequence (DNA): TGTGCCAGCACTCCGGACTCTGGGGCCAACGTCCTGACTTTC.

The chain employs TRBV18 and TRBJ2-7; D possibly uses TRBD1 or TRBD2 (5 bases each). Germline V lookup: CDR1 KGHSH, CDR2 LQKENI. The CDR3 length is 14 residues. Trimming stripped 5 bases from V and 0 bases from J, with 11 bases between. CDR3 sequence: CASSTGTASYEQYF. CDR3 nucleotides: TGTGCCAGCTCAACCGGGACGGCCTCCTACGAGCAGTACTTC.

This sequence joins TRBV5-1 and TRBJ2-3; 8 bases map to TRBD1. Germline V gene sequence: CDR1 SGHRS, CDR2 YFSETQ. The CDR3 length is 15 residues. Losses at the gene ends were 0 bases for V and 2 bases for J; bases not matched to a gene: 2. CDR3 residues: CASSLEDRDTDTQYF. The CDR3, as DNA: TGCGCCAGCAGCTTGGAGGACAGGGACACAGATACGCAGTATTTT.

The rearrangement uses TRBV12-3 or TRBV12-4 and TRBJ2-3; D is possibly TRBD1 or TRBD2 (5 bases each). The CDR3 is 12 residues long. Trimming took 8 bases from V and 2 from J, leaving 8 bases between them. This CDR3 reads CASGGNTDTQYF. The CDR3 DNA is TGTGCCAGCGGGGGAAACACAGATACGCAGTATTTT.

This clone has just one count. The rearrangement links TRBV15 to TRBJ1-2, with 7 bases matching TRBD1. CDR3 length equals 16 residues. V was pared by 0 bases and J by 8 bases, with 12 bases of the junction left unmatched. Germline V CDR1 and CDR2: LNHNV, YYDKDF (reference sequence). CDR3 coding DNA: TGTGCCACCAGCAGAGATGTCGAGACAGGGAGATCGGGCTACACCTTC. This codes for CATSRDVETGRSGYTF.

V and J are TRBV2 and TRBJ1-6; D remains ambiguous. CDR3 size: 16 residues. Germline lookup yields CDR1 SNHLY and CDR2 FYNNEI. The V and J ends lost 6 bases and 0 bases respectively, with 12 bases between them. The CDR3 DNA sequence: TGTGCCAGCAGCGCTGACCCGAGCTCCTATAATTCACCCCTCCACTTT. Its protein product is CASSADPSSYNSPLHF.

The J gene is TRBJ2-5, the V gene TRBV9; D not resolved. V lost 2 bases to trimming and J lost 5 bases, with 13 bases between them. Germline assignment: CDR1 SGDLS and CDR2 YYNGEE. This CDR3 spans 14 amino acids. The DNA for the CDR3 is TGTGCCAGCAGCGTTGCCAGCGTTGGGGAGACCCAGTACTTC. Its translation: CASSVASVGETQYF.

This chain connects TRBV5-6 to TRBJ1-5; 7 nucleotides align to TRBD1. The trim removed 1 base at V and 3 bases at J, leaving 7 bases unmatched. The length of the CDR3 is 16 residues. Germline V lookup: CDR1 SGHDT, CDR2 YYEEEE. CDR3 nucleotides: TGTGCCAGCAGCTTGTGGGGGACAGCTCACAATCAGCCCCAGCATTTT. Its protein product is CASSLWGTAHNQPQHF.

In DNA, the CDR3 is TGTGCCAGCAGCCAACGACAGGGGGCCTACGAGCAGTACTTC. It translates to CASSQRQGAYEQYF. This chain joins TRBV3-1 (or the pseudogene TRBV3-2) and TRBJ2-7; 9 positions match TRBD1. CDR1 and CDR2 (germline): LGHDT, YNNKEL (reference sequence). After removal of 2 bases from V and 2 bases from J, the junction contained 1 base not matched to a gene. The CDR3 has 14 residues.

The gene calls are TRBV7-9 and TRBJ1-6; D is unclear. Trimming left V 7 bases short and J 6 bases short, with 13 bases between. The CDR3 covers 14 residues. CDR1 is SEHNR and CDR2 is FQNEAQ in the germline V gene (reference sequence). CDR3 sequence (DNA): TGTGCCAGCACCACCGACACCCCTAATTCACCCCTCCACTTT. Amino acids: CASTTDTPNSPLHF. Full variable domain (missing parts from reference TRBV7-9 and TRBJ1-6): DTGVSQNPRHKITKRGQNVTFRCDPISEHNRLYWYRQTLGQGPEFLTYFQNEAQLEKSRLLSDRFSAERPKGSFSTLEIQRTEQGDSAMYLCASTTDTPNSPLHFGNGTRLTVT.

The chain recombines TRBV19 with TRBJ1-3; 8 nucleotides agree with TRBD1. CDR1 and CDR2 (germline): LNHDA, SQIVND (reference sequence). CDR3 size: 14 residues. Germline trimming cut 8 bases from V and 4 bases from J; bases unmatched to any gene: 7. CDR3 nucleotides: TGTGCCAGTCGAGGACAGGGCAGAGGAAACACCATATATTTT. This encodes CASRGQGRGNTIYF.

This sequence joins TRBV3-1 (or the pseudogene TRBV3-2) and TRBJ2-3; 7 nucleotides agree with TRBD1. The ends lost 3 bases at V and 7 bases at J; junction bases unmatched: 10. Germline CDR1 LGHDT, CDR2 YNNKEL (reference sequence). The CDR3 totals 15 residues. This CDR3 is CASSQVTGNWNTQYF. Written as DNA, the CDR3 is TGTGCCAGCAGCCAGGTGACAGGGAATTGGAATACGCAGTATTTT.

The V call is TRBV7-9, the J call TRBJ1-2; TRBD1 matches at 9 bases. Germline assignment: CDR1 SEHNR and CDR2 FQNEAQ (reference sequence). V dropped 5 bases and J dropped 0; count of bases not matched to a gene: 4. The CDR3 is 15 residues long. CDR3 region: CASSLGTGTNYGYTF. The CDR3 nucleotides are TGTGCCAGCAGCCTGGGGACAGGGACTAACTATGGCTACACCTTC.